The clone carrying this TCR beta chain has a single count. Its specificity is unknown. Sequence at one end of the junction differs from germline and may be a read error. 13 Jbeta primers and 60 Vbeta primers were used for the PCR. Repertoires were generated with immunoSEQ multiplex PCR, while TCRdb's copy carries only in-frame clones and drops some. The sample holds more than 95,000 clones, 75% seen once. The source of the sample is a study of cytomegalovirus exposure and HLA in healthy donors. Study-level findings and limits: Later, TCR association rates were found to vary by HLA locus, highest for DRB1 and lowest for HLA-C. Several top significant clusters appeared, in a later analysis, to be linked to common viral pathogens. As immune exposure information, only CMV serostatus was available. A later analysis associated 16,951 TCR beta sequences with HLA alleles at a 0.05 false discovery rate.

The CDR3 has 17 amino acids. Per the germline V gene, CDR1 is WSHSY and CDR2 is SAAADI. Material: PBMCs. The sequence was obtained from a middle-aged man in good health and CMV-seronegative. This sequence joins TRBV10-2 and TRBJ2-3; D remains ambiguous. The CDR3 DNA follows: TGCGCCAGCAGTGATCCTTTCAAAGTTGAGTTAACAGATACGCAGTGTTTT. Its protein is CASSDPFKVELTDTQCF.